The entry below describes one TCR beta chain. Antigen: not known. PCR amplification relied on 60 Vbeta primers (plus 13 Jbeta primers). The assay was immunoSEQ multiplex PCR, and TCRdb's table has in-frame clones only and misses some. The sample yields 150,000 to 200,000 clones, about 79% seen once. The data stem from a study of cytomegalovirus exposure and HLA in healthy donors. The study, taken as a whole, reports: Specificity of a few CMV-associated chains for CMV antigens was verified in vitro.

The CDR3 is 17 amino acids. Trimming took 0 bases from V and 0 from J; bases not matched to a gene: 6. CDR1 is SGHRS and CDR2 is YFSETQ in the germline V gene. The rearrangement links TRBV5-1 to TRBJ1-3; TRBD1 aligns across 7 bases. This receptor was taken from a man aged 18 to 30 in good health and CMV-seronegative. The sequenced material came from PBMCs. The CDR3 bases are TGCGCCAGCAGCTTGGGAGGGGGCTTAACCTCTGGAAACACCATATATTTT. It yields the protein CASSLGGGLTSGNTIYF.